What follows are 22 T cell receptor beta chains derived from one specimen sequenced in a study of cytomegalovirus exposure and HLA in healthy donors. The study ran its PCR with 60 Vbeta and 13 Jbeta primers. Sequenced by immunoSEQ multiplex PCR; TCRdb stores in-frame clones only, minus some. The table shows around 150,000 clones, with 65% to 80% occurring only once. The sequencing input was PBMCs. The source of these receptors is a young man in good health and CMV-seropositive.

This rearrangement joins TRBV2 to TRBJ2-1; 9 positions agree with TRBD2. Germline V gene data show CDR1 as SNHLY and CDR2 as FYNNEI. Trimming removed 6 bases from V and 0 bases from J; junction bases left unmatched: 3. The CDR3 spans 15 residues. CDR3: CASSRGGASYNEQFF. The CDR3 DNA sequence: TGTGCCAGCAGCCGCGGGGGGGCCTCCTACAATGAGCAGTTCTTC.

The gene calls are TRBV27 and TRBJ1-1; maybe TRBD1 (5 bases). This CDR3 region has 15 residues. Germline CDR1 and CDR2: MNHEY and SMNVEV (reference sequence). V gave up 6 bases and J gave up 4 bases, with 18 bases separating them. The CDR3 DNA follows: TGTGCCAGCAGAAATGGGGCCAGGGCGAGCACTGAAGCTTTCTTT. Its protein product is CASRNGARASTEAFF.

The table lists this clone with a few counts. The gene calls are TRBV7-3 and TRBJ2-3; 8 bases fit TRBD2. This CDR3 has 16 residues. The germline gives CDR1 SGHTA, CDR2 FQGTGA. V lost 5 bases to trimming and J lost 2 bases; unmatched junction nucleotides: 9. CDR3 in DNA: TGTGCCAGCAGCCCCCAGAGCGGGGGAAACACAGATACGCAGTATTTT. Encoded protein: CASSPQSGGNTDTQYF.

This clone was counted only a few times. This chain links TRBV30 with TRBJ1-3; D perhaps matches TRBD1 (6 bases). The CDR3 sequence is 14 residues long. Per germline, CDR1 GTSNPN and CDR2 SVGIG (reference sequence). The ends were cut back, 5 bases at V and 4 bases at J, with 15 bases in the middle. The CDR3 region is CAWDLTGSGNTIYF. CDR3 coding DNA: TGTGCCTGGGACCTCACAGGGTCGGGAAACACCATATATTTT.

The chain employs TRBV6-5 and TRBJ1-2, with TRBD1 as a possible D gene (5 bases). Germline CDR1 and CDR2: MNHEY and SVGAGI. The CDR3 spans 14 residues. V shed 5 bases and J shed 3 bases, with 13 bases lying between them. CDR3 in amino acids: CASSPTWGDYGYTF. Here the CDR3 DNA reads TGTGCCAGCAGTCCCACGTGGGGGGACTATGGCTACACCTTC.

The gene calls are TRBV25-1 and TRBJ1-1; 9 bases line up with TRBD1. Germline-derived CDR1 and CDR2 are MGHDK and SYGVNS. V dropped 3 bases and J dropped 0; count of bases not matched to a gene: 5. The CDR3 runs to 16 residues. The DNA for the CDR3 is TGTGCCAGCAGTGACCCGGGACAGGGTTTGAACACTGAAGCTTTCTTT. Amino acid sequence: CASSDPGQGLNTEAFF.

CDR3 bases: TGTGCCAGCAGTAACCGGGACAAGGAGACCCAGTACTTC. Its protein product is CASSNRDKETQYF. The V gene is TRBV28, the J gene TRBJ2-5, with D possibly matching TRBD1 (6 bases). Germline V gene lookup returns CDR1 MDHEN and CDR2 SYDVKM. The CDR3 is 13 amino acids. Trimming cost V 5 bases and J 5 bases, with 12 bases left between them.

This chain joins TRBV10-3 and TRBJ2-2, with 10 nucleotides matching TRBD2. The CDR3 totals 18 residues. CDR1 is ENHRY, CDR2 SYGVKD, per germline. The junction had 10 bases not matched to a gene; V was cut back by 5 bases and J by 1 base. The CDR3 protein is CAISLGLAGDQNTGELFF. The CDR3 nucleotides are TGTGCCATCAGTCTAGGGCTAGCGGGGGACCAGAACACCGGGGAGCTGTTTTTT.

The chain joins TRBV7-9 to TRBJ1-6; D remains ambiguous. V shed 6 bases and J shed 5 bases, with 26 bases lying between them. The CDR3 contains 19 residues. CDR1 and CDR2 (germline): SEHNR, FQNEAQ (reference sequence). The CDR3 sequence is CASSQEKAPVDWDNSPLHF. DNA for the CDR3: TGTGCCAGCAGTCAAGAGAAGGCTCCGGTCGACTGGGATAATTCACCCCTCCACTTT.

This clone was observed a few times. CDR3 coding DNA: TGTGCCAGCAGCTCCGGGGGTGGCTATGGCTACACCTTC. Its translation is CASSSGGGYGYTF. This chain uses TRBV9 with TRBJ1-2; D possibly corresponds to TRBD1 (5 bases). The CDR3 consists of 13 residues. The germline gives CDR1 SGDLS, CDR2 YYNGEE. V was trimmed by 4 bases and J by 4 bases, leaving 11 bases between them.

With regard to this clone: Relative to the germline gene, one junction end is altered; a read error may explain this. V and J are TRBV10-3 and TRBJ1-5, with 8 bases lining up with TRBD1. Germline V lookup: CDR1 ENHRY, CDR2 SYGVKD. The CDR3 spans 14 residues. The CDR3 loop is CAICETTGVQPQHF. The CDR3 bases are TGTGCCATCTGTGAGACGACAGGGGTTCAGCCCCAGCATTTT.

The table lists this clone with a count of one. This chain joins TRBV10-3 and TRBJ1-2, with D uncertain. Germline-derived CDR1 and CDR2 are ENHRY and SYGVKD. The CDR3 covers 16 residues. The germline V and J ends were trimmed by 8 bases and 2 bases, with 21 bases remaining between them. The CDR3 loop reads CAISSTRGVGNYGYTF. CDR3 DNA: TGTGCCATCTCCTCGACCCGCGGGGTAGGGAACTATGGCTACACCTTC.

The CDR3 loop is CASSLGSKTGLSYNEQFF. DNA for the CDR3: TGTGCCAGCAGCTTAGGTTCTAAGACAGGCCTCTCCTACAATGAGCAGTTCTTC. V is TRBV13 and J is TRBJ2-1; a possible D gene is TRBD1 (6 bases). This CDR3 has 18 residues. The germline CDR1 and CDR2 sequences are PRHDT and FYEKMQ (reference sequence). Between the trimmed V and J ends, which lost 0 bases and 0 bases, there was a span of 15 bases.

V usage is TRBV28 and J usage is TRBJ1-1, with a possible D match to TRBD1 (5 bases). The CDR3 extends over 11 amino acids. From germline, CDR1 is MDHEN and CDR2 SYDVKM. With 3 bases removed from V and 8 bases from J, the gap between germline ends came to 7 bases. The CDR3 loop reads CASSFGGEAFF. In DNA, the CDR3 is TGTGCCAGCAGTTTCGGGGGGGAAGCTTTCTTT.

CDR3 loop: CASSPHRGNQPQHF. CDR3 nucleotides: TGCGCCAGCAGCCCCCATCGGGGCAATCAGCCCCAGCATTTT. The J gene is TRBJ1-5, the V gene TRBV4-1, with D unclear. Trimming cost V 4 bases and J 2 bases, with 9 bases left between them. The CDR3 covers 14 residues. From germline, CDR1 is MGHRA and CDR2 YSYEKL.

The chain joins TRBV6-1 to TRBJ2-2, with D tentatively TRBD1 (6 bases). Germline CDR1 is MNHNS and CDR2 is SASEGT. V gave up 1 base and J gave up 4 bases, with 13 bases separating them. CDR3 length equals 16 residues. CDR3 residues: CASSEERGQSTGELFF. The DNA of the CDR3 is TGTGCCAGCAGTGAAGAGAGAGGACAGTCCACCGGGGAGCTGTTTTTT.

The V call is TRBV15, the J call TRBJ1-3, with D maybe TRBD1 (6 bases). The CDR3 totals 16 residues. V lost 0 bases to trimming and J lost 0 bases, with 9 bases between them. Germline CDR1 reads LNHNV; CDR2 reads YYDKDF (reference sequence). The CDR3 nucleotides are TGTGCCACCAGCAGAGATCCGGACAGCTCTGGAAACACCATATATTTT. Protein sequence: CATSRDPDSSGNTIYF. Together with reference TRBV15 and TRBJ1-3, the CDR3 gives the full variable domain: DAMVIQNPRYQVTQFGKPVTLSCSQTLNHNVMYWYQQKSSQAPKLLFHYYDKDFNNEADTPDNFQSRRPNTSFCFLDIRSPGLGDTAMYLCATSRDPDSSGNTIYFGEGSWLTVV.

The CDR3 spells CASRPRGPLTDTQYF. DNA for the CDR3: TGTGCCAGTAGGCCCAGGGGGCCCCTCACAGATACGCAGTATTTT. The J gene is TRBJ2-3, the V gene TRBV19, with 8 positions matching TRBD1. The CDR3 is 15 amino acids. The J segment lost 2 bases and the V segment lost 6 bases, leaving 7 bases of the junction unmatched. Germline values: CDR1 LNHDA, CDR2 SQIVND (reference sequence). Full variable domain (remainder filled in from reference TRBV19 and TRBJ2-3): DGGITQSPKYLFRKEGQNVTLSCEQNLNHDAMYWYRQDPGQGLRLIYYSQIVNDFQKGDIAEGYSVSREKKESFPLTVTSAQKNPTAFYLCASRPRGPLTDTQYFGPGTRLTVL.

This clone was observed a few times. The chain uses TRBV6-5 and TRBJ1-2; the match to TRBD1 covers 9 bases. There are 13 residues in the CDR3. Germline V CDR1 and CDR2: MNHEY, SVGAGI. With 5 bases clipped from V and 8 bases from J, the junction kept 6 bases outside the gene matches. The DNA for the CDR3 is TGTGCCAGCAGTCCCACAGGGGGCTTAGGCTACACCTTC. The encoded protein is CASSPTGGLGYTF.

The CDR3 reads CASSLGGTGLSYGYTF. For the CDR3, the DNA is TGTGCCAGCAGCTTAGGCGGGACAGGCCTTTCCTATGGCTACACCTTC. The V gene is TRBV7-2, the J gene TRBJ1-2; TRBD1 matches 8 bases. V shed 1 base and J 4 bases; nucleotides not matched to a gene: 8. Germline CDR1 SGHTA, CDR2 FQGNSA. The CDR3 sequence is 16 residues long.

This clone showed up just a few times. The chain joins TRBV6-6 to TRBJ2-7; 11 bases agree with TRBD1. This CDR3 spans 16 amino acids. CDR1 is MNHNY, CDR2 SVGAGI, per germline (reference sequence). With V trimmed by 6 bases and J by 2 bases, 9 bases remained unmatched. CDR3 nucleotide sequence: TGTGCCAGCAGACATAATCCGGGACAGGGGGCCTACGAGCAGTACGTC. Translated, it gives CASRHNPGQGAYEQYV.

This clone was detected a few times. The chain employs TRBV30 and TRBJ1-2; a possible D gene is TRBD1 (5 bases). V was cut by 2 bases and J by 2 bases, with 18 bases left in between. CDR1 and CDR2 (germline): GTSNPN, SVGIG (reference sequence). The CDR3 has 16 residues. CDR3 in amino acids: CAWSIPGQGINYGYTF. The CDR3 region has the DNA TGTGCCTGGAGTATCCCAGGGCAGGGTATAAACTATGGCTACACCTTC.